This T cell receptor beta chain appears in the sequencing data of a study of blood T cell repertoires in COVID-19. CDR3 size: 14 residues. Looked up from germline, CDR1 is SGHRS and CDR2 is YFSETQ. The V end was cut by 4 bases, the J end by 4 bases, with 14 bases between. Data came from immunoSEQ multiplex PCR; TCRdb stores just in-frame clones and leaves some out. Here the sample spans some 150,000 clones, over 85% being singletons. Sequenced material: peripheral blood. V is TRBV5-1 and J is TRBJ1-2, with unresolved D. This sequence originates from a human donor in a cohort sampled during active COVID-19. The CDR3 sequence: CASSHPQGGYGYTF. The CDR3 DNA is TGCGCCAGCAGCCATCCTCAAGGAGGCTATGGCTACACCTTC.